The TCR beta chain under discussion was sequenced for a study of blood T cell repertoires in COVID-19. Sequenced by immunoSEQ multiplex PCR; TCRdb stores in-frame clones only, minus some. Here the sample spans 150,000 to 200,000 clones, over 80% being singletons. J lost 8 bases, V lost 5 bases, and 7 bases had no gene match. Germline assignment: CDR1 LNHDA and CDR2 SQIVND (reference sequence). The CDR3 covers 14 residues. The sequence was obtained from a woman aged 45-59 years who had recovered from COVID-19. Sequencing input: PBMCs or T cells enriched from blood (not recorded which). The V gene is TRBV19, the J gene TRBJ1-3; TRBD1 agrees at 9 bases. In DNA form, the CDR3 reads TGTGCCAGTAGTCACGGGACAGGGTTTGACACCATATATTTT. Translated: CASSHGTGFDTIYF.